The subject of this entry is one TCR beta chain. Its target antigen remains unknown. No base quality values were provided; no much bigger clone lies one nucleotide off. This record comes from a study of blood T cell repertoires in COVID-19 (dated by TCRdb to 2018 to 2020). Context from the whole study: The collaborator samples originated in the United States, Italy and Spain and spanned the acute and convalescent phases of COVID-19. The prospective study material was composed of cDNA or gDNA derived from T cells, B-cell-depleted T cells, or PBMCs. Deeply sampled blood TCRbeta repertoires from subjects exposed to, actively infected with, or recovered from COVID-19 were included in the dataset. A freely available public database, intended as a resource for researchers studying the immune response to SARS-CoV-2, is where the repertoires were released. The samples were drawn from the first 160 participants of the ongoing ImmuneRACE study and from roughly 1,300 subjects provided by 6 global collaborators. Nearly every sample came with metadata listing a de-identified subject ID, COVID-19 status, age in years and sex. HLA class I and class II types, where available, came from metadata supplied by the sample provider rather than from assay-based typing. Overall study results and their limits: The quantity of clinical and demographic metadata differed by source and by participant and was supplied without curation.

TCRbeta CDR3 regions were amplified from genomic DNA by means of the immunoSEQ Assay, a bias-controlled multiplex PCR. In the authors' own workflow: The number of nucleated cells in each sample was estimated by amplification of reference gene primers within the assay. To quantify the absolute abundance of each unique TCRbeta CDR3 rearrangement, sequence reads were collapsed and filtered. Productive Simpson clonality was computed per sample as the square root of Simpson's diversity index over productive rearrangements. What TCRdb holds here is the immuneACCESS table cut down to in-frame rearrangements. Part of the clones is not present; checked against another copy, under half of the missing clones reflect an unresolved V gene, and the others are unexplained. The DNA was the basis for D and trimming; V, J and clone size are from that table. The sample table holds hundreds of thousands of clones, of which roughly 90% were seen once. Over 9% of the sample is taken by the ten largest.

In the prospective study, participants were about 18 to 90 years old, resided in approximately 25 geographic areas of the United States, and were enrolled through a virtual design. Cohort assignment in the prospective study relied on participant-reported clinical history from a screening survey and a study questionnaire. For ImmuneRACE Cohort 3, a participant was defined as recovered based on two consecutive negative NP/OP PCR tests, clearance by a healthcare professional, or resolution of symptoms. Each participant in the prospective study had whole blood, serum and a nasopharyngeal or oropharyngeal swab collected by mobile phlebotomists. Additional blood draws and questionnaires over a roughly two-month period could optionally be provided by prospective study participants. Before DNA extraction, blood samples from the prospective study were shipped at room temperature or frozen. Sample: PBMCs or T cells enriched from blood (not recorded which). The origin of this receptor is a woman in her forties who had recovered from COVID-19.

The CDR3 region has the sequence CASSEFGQRSSYNEQFF. The nucleotide sequence is given as TGCGCCAGCAGTGAGTTTGGCCAGCGGAGCTCCTACAATGAGCAGTTCTTC. The chain was built from TRBV10-2 and TRBJ2-1; the D segment could be TRBD2, given 5 matching bases. The CDR3 runs 17 amino acids, cysteine and phenylalanine included. Here the CDR3 DNA is all that survives: 51 bases in frame from base 1. The germline V gene gives CDR1 as WSHSY and CDR2 as SAAADI. The junction shows trimming of 1 base on V and 0 bases on J, plus 13 bases between the germline ends.